Listed here is a single TCR beta chain. The data stem from a study of T cell repertoires in cytomegalovirus infection. MiXCR, run by TCRdb on the reads, gives a single entry per CDR3 protein. The data show roughly 320,000 distinct CDR3 sequences, roughly 9.5% seen once. The CDR3 has 17 residues. The V end lost 5 bases, the J end lost 0 bases, and 17 bases lay between the germline ends. The V gene's germline CDR1 is MDHEN and CDR2 SYDVKM. The material sequenced was PBMCs. The V gene is TRBV28, the J gene TRBJ1-5; D gene ambiguous. This clonotype was sampled from a human donor in good health (CMV status not recorded). Some clones in this sample may be carry-over from other donors' samples. The CDR3 reads CASSLSLATYSNQPQHF. The CDR3 DNA sequence: TGTGCCAGCAGTCTCAGTTTGGCCACCTATAGCAATCAGCCCCAGCATTTT.